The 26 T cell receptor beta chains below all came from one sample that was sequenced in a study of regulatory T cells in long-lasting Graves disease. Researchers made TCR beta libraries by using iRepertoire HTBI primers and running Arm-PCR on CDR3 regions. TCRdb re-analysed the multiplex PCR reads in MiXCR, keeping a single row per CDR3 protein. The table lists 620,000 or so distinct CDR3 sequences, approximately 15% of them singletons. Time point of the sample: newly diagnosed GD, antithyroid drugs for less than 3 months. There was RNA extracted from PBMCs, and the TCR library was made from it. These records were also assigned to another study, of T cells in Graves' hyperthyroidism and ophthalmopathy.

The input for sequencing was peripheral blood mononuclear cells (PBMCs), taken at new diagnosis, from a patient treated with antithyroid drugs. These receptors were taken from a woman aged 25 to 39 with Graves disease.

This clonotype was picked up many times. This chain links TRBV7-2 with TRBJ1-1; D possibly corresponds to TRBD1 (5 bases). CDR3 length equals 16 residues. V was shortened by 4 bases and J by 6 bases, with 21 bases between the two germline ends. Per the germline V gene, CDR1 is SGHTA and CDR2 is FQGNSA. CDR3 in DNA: TGTGCCAGCAGCTCTCATGGATCCAGGGCGGCCGCTGAAGCTTTCTTT. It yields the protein CASSSHGSRAAAEAFF.

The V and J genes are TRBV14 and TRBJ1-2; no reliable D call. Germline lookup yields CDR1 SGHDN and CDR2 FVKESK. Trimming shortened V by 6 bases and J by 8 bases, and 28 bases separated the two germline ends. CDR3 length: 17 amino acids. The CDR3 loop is CASRKSVWEPSMAGYTF. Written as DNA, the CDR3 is TGTGCCAGCAGGAAATCGGTATGGGAGCCAAGTATGGCCGGCTACACCTTC.

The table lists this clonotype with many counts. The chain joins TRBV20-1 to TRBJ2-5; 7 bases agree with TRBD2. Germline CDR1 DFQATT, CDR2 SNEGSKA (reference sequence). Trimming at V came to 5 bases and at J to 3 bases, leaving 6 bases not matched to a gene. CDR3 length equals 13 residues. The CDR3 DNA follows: TGCAGTGCTTGGCCGGGACTAAAAGAGACCCAGTACTTC. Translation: CSAWPGLKETQYF.

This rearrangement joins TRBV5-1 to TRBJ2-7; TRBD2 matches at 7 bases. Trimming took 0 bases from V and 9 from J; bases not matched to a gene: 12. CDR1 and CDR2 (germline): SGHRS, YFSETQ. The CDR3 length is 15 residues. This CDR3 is CASSLGGREGAGQYF. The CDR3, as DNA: TGCGCCAGCAGCTTGGGAGGCAGGGAGGGAGCAGGGCAGTACTTC.

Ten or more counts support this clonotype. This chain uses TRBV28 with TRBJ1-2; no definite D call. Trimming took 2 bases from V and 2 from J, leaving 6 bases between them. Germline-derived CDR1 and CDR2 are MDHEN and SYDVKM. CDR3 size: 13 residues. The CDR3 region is CASSLNGNYGYTF. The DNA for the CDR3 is TGTGCCAGCAGTTTAAATGGAAACTATGGCTACACCTTC.

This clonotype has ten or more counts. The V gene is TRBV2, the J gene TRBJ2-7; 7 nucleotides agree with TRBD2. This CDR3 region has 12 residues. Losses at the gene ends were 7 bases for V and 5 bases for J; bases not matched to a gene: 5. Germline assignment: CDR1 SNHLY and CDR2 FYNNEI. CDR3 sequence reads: CASTSGTDEQYF. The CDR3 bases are TGTGCCAGCACCAGCGGGACGGACGAGCAGTACTTC. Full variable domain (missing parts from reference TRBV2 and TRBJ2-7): EPEVTQTPSHQVTQMGQEVILRCVPISNHLYFYWYRQILGQKVEFLVSFYNNEISEKSEIFDDQFSVERPDGSNFTLKIRSTKLEDSAMYFCASTSGTDEQYFGPGTRLTVT.

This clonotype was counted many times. The CDR3 here is CASSLMGNTEAFF. CDR3 sequence (DNA): TGTGCCAGCAGCTTAATGGGGAACACTGAAGCTTTCTTT. The chain has TRBV28 and TRBJ1-1; D not resolved. V was shortened by 6 bases and J by 1 base, with 9 bases between the two germline ends. Per the germline V gene, CDR1 is MDHEN and CDR2 is SYDVKM. The CDR3 totals 13 residues.

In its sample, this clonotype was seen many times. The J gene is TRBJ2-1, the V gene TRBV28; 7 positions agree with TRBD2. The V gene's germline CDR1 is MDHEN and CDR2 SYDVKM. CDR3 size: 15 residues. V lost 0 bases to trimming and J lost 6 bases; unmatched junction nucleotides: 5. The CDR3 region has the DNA TGTGCCAGCAGTTTATGGGCGGGAGAGGGCAATGAGCAGTTCTTC. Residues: CASSLWAGEGNEQFF. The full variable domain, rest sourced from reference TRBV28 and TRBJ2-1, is DVKVTQSSRYLVKRTGEKVFLECVQDMDHENMFWYRQDPGLGLRLIYFSYDVKMKEKGDIPEGYSVSREKKERFSLILESASTNQTSMYLCASSLWAGEGNEQFFGPGTRLTVL.

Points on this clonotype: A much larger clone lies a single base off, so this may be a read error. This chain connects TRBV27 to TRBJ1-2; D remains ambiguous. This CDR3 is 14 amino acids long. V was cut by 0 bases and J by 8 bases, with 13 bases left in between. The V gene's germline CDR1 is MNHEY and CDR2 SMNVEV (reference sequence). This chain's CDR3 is CASSLSPSRRGYTF. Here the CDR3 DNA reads TGTGCCAGCAGTTTATCCCCTTCCAGGCGGGGCTACACCTTC.

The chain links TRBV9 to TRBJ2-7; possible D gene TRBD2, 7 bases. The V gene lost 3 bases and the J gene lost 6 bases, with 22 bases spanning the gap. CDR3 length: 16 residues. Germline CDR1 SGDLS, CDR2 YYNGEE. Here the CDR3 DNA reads TGTGCCAGCAGCGCAGTCCCGGGGGGCGGGCTCGGCGAGCAGTACTTC. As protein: CASSAVPGGGLGEQYF.

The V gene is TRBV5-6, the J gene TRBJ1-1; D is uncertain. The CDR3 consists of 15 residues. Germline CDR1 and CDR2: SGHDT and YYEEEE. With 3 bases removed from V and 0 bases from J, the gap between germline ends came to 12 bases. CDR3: CASSYRTQVNTEAFF. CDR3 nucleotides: TGTGCCAGCAGCTACCGGACTCAAGTGAACACTGAAGCTTTCTTT.

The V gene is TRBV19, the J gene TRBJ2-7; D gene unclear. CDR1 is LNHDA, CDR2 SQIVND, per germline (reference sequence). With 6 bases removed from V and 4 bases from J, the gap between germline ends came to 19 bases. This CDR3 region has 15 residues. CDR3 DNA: TGTGCCAGTAGGTTTAGTTCGCGCCCAGAGTACGAGCAGTACTTC. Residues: CASRFSSRPEYEQYF.

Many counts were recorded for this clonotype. In DNA, the CDR3 is TGCGCCAGCAGCTTGGACATGCTCTACGAGCAGTACTTC. Translating gives CASSLDMLYEQYF. The chain links TRBV5-1 to TRBJ2-7; D is uncertain. V shed 0 bases and J shed 3 bases, with 7 bases lying between them. The CDR3 spans 13 residues. In germline, CDR1 is SGHRS, CDR2 YFSETQ.

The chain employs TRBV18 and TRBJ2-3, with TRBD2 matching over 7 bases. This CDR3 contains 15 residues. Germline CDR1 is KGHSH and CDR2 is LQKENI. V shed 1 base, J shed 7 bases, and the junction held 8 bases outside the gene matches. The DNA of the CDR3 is TGTGCCAGCTCACCACAAGGCCGGGGGGTGAATACGCAGTATTTT. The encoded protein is CASSPQGRGVNTQYF. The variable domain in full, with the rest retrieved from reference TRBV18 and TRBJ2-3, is NAGVMQNPRHLVRRRGQEARLRCSPMKGHSHVYWYRQLPEEGLKFMVYLQKENIIDESGMPKERFSAEFPKEGPSILRIQQVVRGDSAAYFCASSPQGRGVNTQYFGPGTRLTVL.

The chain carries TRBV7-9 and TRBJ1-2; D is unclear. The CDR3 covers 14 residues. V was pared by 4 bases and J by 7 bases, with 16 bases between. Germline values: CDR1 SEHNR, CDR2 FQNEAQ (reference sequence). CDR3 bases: TGTGCCAGCAGCTACCCGGGCCCCGAACGTGGCTACACCTTC. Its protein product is CASSYPGPERGYTF. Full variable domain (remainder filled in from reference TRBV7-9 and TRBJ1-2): DTGVSQNPRHKITKRGQNVTFRCDPISEHNRLYWYRQTLGQGPEFLTYFQNEAQLEKSRLLSDRFSAERPKGSFSTLEIQRTEQGDSAMYLCASSYPGPERGYTFGSGTRLTVV.

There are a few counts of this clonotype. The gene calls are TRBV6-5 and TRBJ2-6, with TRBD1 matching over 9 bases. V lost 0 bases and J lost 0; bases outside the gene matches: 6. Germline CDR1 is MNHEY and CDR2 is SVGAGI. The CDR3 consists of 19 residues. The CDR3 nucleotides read TGTGCCAGCAGTTACTCGTGGGGACAGGGAGTCTCTGGGGCCAACGTCCTGACTTTC. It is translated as CASSYSWGQGVSGANVLTF.

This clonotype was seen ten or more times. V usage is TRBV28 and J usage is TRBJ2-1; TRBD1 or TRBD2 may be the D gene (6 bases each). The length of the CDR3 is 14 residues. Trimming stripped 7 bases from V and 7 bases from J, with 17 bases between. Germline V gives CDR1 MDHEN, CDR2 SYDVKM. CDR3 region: CASMSGGRVNEQFF. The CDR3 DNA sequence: TGTGCCAGCATGTCTGGGGGGCGCGTTAATGAGCAGTTCTTC. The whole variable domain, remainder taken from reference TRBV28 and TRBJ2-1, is DVKVTQSSRYLVKRTGEKVFLECVQDMDHENMFWYRQDPGLGLRLIYFSYDVKMKEKGDIPEGYSVSREKKERFSLILESASTNQTSMYLCASMSGGRVNEQFFGPGTRLTVL.

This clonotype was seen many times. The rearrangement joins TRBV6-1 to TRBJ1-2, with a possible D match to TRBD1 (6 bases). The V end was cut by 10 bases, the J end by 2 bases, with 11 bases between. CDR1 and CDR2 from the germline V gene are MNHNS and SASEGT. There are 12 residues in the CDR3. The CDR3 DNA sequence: TGTGCCACCGGGACACCCAACTATGGCTACACCTTC. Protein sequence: CATGTPNYGYTF.

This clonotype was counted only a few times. The CDR3 protein is CASSYSRKAYEQYF. The DNA for the CDR3 is TGTGCCAGCAGCTACTCACGCAAAGCCTACGAGCAGTACTTC. V gene TRBV7-8 combines with J gene TRBJ2-7; D is unclear. V shed 4 bases and J shed 2 bases, with 12 bases lying between them. Germline V lookup: CDR1 SGHVS, CDR2 FQNEAQ. The CDR3 runs to 14 residues. Together with reference TRBV7-8 and TRBJ2-7, the CDR3 gives the full variable domain: GAGVSQSPRYKVAKRGQDVALRCDPISGHVSLFWYQQALGQGPEFLTYFQNEAQLDKSGLPSDRFFAERPEGSVSTLKIQRTQQEDSAVYLCASSYSRKAYEQYFGPGTRLTVT.

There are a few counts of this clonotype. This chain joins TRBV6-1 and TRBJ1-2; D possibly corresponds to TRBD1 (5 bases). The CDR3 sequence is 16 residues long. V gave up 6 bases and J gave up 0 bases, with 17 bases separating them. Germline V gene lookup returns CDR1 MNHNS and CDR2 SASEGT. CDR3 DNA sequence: TGTGCCAGCAGCCCTGGGGGGGGTCATGCTAACTATGGCTACACCTTC. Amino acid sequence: CASSPGGGHANYGYTF.

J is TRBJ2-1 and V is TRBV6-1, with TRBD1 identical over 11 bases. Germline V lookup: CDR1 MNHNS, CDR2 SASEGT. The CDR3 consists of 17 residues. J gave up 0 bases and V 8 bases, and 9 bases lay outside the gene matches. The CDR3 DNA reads TGTGCCAGCCCCGGGACAGGGGGGTTGTCCTCCTACAATGAGCAGTTCTTC. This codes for CASPGTGGLSSYNEQFF.

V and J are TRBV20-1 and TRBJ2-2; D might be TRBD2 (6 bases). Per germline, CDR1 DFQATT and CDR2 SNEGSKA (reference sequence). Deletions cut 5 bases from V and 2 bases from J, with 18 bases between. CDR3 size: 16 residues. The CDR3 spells CSAPRSAGSNTGELFF. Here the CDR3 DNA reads TGCAGTGCTCCCCGGTCAGCGGGCTCTAACACCGGGGAGCTGTTTTTT.

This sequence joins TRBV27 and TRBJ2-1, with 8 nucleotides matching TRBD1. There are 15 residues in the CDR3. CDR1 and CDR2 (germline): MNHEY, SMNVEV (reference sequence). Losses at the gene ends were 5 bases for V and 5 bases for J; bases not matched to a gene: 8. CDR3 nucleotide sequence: TGTGCCAGCAGTCCGGACAGGGAGGCGGACAATGAGCAGTTCTTC. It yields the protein CASSPDREADNEQFF.

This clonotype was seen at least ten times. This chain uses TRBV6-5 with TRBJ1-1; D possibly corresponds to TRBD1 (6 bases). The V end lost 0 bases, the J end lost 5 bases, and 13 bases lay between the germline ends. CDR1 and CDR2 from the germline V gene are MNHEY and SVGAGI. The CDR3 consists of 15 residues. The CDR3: CASSYSTGAGTEAFF. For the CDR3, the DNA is TGTGCCAGCAGTTACTCGACGGGGGCGGGTACTGAAGCTTTCTTT.

Here the CDR3 DNA reads TGTGCCAGCTCACCACCGGCACGGGCCACCGGGGAGCTGTTTTTT. Translation: CASSPPARATGELFF. The chain combines TRBV18 with TRBJ2-2; D not certain. CDR3 length: 15 residues. CDR1 and CDR2 from the germline V gene are KGHSH and LQKENI. V was clipped by 0 bases and J by 4 bases, with 9 bases between them. Combining the CDR3 with reference TRBV18 and TRBJ2-2 gives the whole variable domain NAGVMQNPRHLVRRRGQEARLRCSPMKGHSHVYWYRQLPEEGLKFMVYLQKENIIDESGMPKERFSAEFPKEGPSILRIQQVVRGDSAAYFCASSPPARATGELFFGEGSRLTVL.

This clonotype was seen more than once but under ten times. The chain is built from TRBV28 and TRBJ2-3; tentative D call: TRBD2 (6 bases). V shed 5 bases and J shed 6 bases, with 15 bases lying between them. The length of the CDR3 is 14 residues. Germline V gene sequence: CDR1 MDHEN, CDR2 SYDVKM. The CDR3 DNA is TGTGCCAGCAGTATCCGGGACTGGATTGATACGCAGTATTTT. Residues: CASSIRDWIDTQYF.